This T cell receptor (beta chain) was found in a study of siplizumab effects on memory and regulatory T cells. Study-level points and caveats: Naive T cell populations appeared to exhibit greater diversity than memory cells and appeared to be major alloresponse contributors.

Profiling relied on immunoSEQ multiplex PCR, and the TCRdb table lists in-frame clones only, not all of them. Of 70,000 to 95,000 clones detected, approximately 93% appear once; the ten largest clones hold roughly 7.1%. With respect to this clone: What it binds is not known.

Losses at the gene ends were 2 bases for V and 0 bases for J; bases not matched to a gene: 6. The V gene's germline CDR1 is SGHVS and CDR2 FQNEAQ. CDR3 length equals 17 residues. The chain carries TRBV7-8 and TRBJ2-2; 7 nucleotides line up with TRBD1. The sequenced material came from CD8+ T cells sorted from blood. The clonotype comes from a human donor in good health. Here the CDR3 DNA reads TGTGCCAGCAGCTTAAATTACAGGGGCACGAACACCGGGGAGCTGTTTTTT. Its translation: CASSLNYRGTNTGELFF.